This T cell receptor beta chain comes out of a study of shared clonotypes between healthy human individuals. Study summary: Three CD4 naive, three CD4 memory, two CD8 naive and one CD8 memory plate were used per donor.

Per the original data handling: Junction-only sequences without quality scores came from ImmunoSEQ, so filtering differed. Measured with immunoSEQ multiplex PCR; TCRdb has only the in-frame clones, and not every one. V and J calls and clone size are copied from that table; D and trimming were computed from the DNA. The sample carries about 820,000 clones, 85% to 95% recorded once. The germline gives CDR1 MNHEY, CDR2 SMNVEV (reference sequence). The CDR3 consists of 16 residues. V was clipped by 3 bases and J by 2 bases, with 15 bases between them. Naive CD8 cells lacked CD45RO, underwent positive selection for CCR7 and left out terminally differentiated effector memory CD45RA+ cells.

Specimen: naive CD8+ T cells sorted from blood. V and J are TRBV27 and TRBJ2-3; D is unclear. The sequence derives from a young man in good health. As DNA, the CDR3 is TGTGCCAGCAGTTTCATTAATCCGTTTAACACAGATACGCAGTATTTT. This translates into CASSFINPFNTDTQYF.